This T cell receptor (beta chain) was profiled in a study of T cell repertoires in cytomegalovirus infection. The overall study: Public TCR beta signature analysis indicated the presence of both CMV infection and matching HLA type.

One entry per CDR3 protein results from TCRdb running MiXCR on the reads. Of approximately 270,000 distinct CDR3 sequences listed, approximately 22% were seen once; the top ten hold roughly 20%. The ends were cut back, 4 bases at V and 0 bases at J, with 10 bases in the middle. The germline V gene has CDR1 LNHNV and CDR2 YYDKDF (reference sequence). This CDR3 spans 15 amino acids. Details on this clonotype: Its target is unknown.

The sample consisted of cultured PBMCs, taken from culture after CMV antigen stimulation. The receptor's source is a human donor in good health (CMV status not recorded). Some clones in this sample may be carry-over from other donors' samples. The chain employs TRBV15 and TRBJ2-1; tentative D call: TRBD1 (6 bases). The DNA of the CDR3 is TGTGCCACCAGCACCGGACAGAGCTCCTACAATGAGCAGTTCTTC. Translating it yields CATSTGQSSYNEQFF.